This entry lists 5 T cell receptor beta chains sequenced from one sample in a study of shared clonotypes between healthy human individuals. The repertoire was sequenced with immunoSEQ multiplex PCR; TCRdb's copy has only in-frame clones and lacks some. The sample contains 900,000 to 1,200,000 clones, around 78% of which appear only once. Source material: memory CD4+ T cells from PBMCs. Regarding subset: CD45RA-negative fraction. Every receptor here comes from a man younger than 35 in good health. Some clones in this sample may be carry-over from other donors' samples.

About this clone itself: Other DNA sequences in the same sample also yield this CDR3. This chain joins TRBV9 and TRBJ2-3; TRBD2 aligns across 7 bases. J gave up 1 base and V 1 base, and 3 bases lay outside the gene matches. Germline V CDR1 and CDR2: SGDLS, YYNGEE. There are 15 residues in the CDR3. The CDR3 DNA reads TGTGCCAGCAGCGTACGCGGGGGAGGCACAGATACGCAGTATTTT. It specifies CASSVRGGGTDTQYF.

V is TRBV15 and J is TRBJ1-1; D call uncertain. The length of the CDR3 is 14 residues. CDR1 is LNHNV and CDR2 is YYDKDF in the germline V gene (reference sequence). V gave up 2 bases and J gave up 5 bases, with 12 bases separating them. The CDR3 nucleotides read TGTGCCACCAGCAGACAGGATATAGGGACTGAAGCTTTCTTT. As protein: CATSRQDIGTEAFF.

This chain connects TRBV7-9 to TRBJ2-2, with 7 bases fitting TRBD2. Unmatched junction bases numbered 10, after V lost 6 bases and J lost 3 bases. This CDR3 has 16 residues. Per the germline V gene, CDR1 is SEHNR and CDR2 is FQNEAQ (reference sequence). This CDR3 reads CASRKAGLRDTGELFF. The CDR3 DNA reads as TGTGCCAGCAGGAAAGCGGGACTCCGGGACACCGGGGAGCTGTTTTTT.

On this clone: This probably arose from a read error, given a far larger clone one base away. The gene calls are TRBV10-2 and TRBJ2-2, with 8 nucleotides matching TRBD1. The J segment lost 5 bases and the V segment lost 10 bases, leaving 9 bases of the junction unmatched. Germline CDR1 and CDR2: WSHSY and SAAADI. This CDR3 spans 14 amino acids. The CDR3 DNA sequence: TGCGCCAACAGGGAACAGGGGGGAACCGGGGAGCTGTTTTTT. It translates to CANREQGGTGELFF.

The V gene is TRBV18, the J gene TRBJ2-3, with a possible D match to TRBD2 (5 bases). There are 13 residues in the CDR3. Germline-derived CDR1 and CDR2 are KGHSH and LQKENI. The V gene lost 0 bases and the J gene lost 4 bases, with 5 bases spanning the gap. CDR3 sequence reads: CASSPPEADTQYF. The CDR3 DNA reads TGTGCCAGCTCACCACCGGAGGCAGATACGCAGTATTTT. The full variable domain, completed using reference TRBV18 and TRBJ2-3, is NAGVMQNPRHLVRRRGQEARLRCSPMKGHSHVYWYRQLPEEGLKFMVYLQKENIIDESGMPKERFSAEFPKEGPSILRIQQVVRGDSAAYFCASSPPEADTQYFGPGTRLTVL.